This record concerns one TCR beta chain sequence. Its target is unknown. The record originates from a study of CD8 T cells in ankylosing spondylitis. TCRdb re-called the 5' RACE reads through MiXCR, storing one row per CDR3 protein. The sample consists of around 140,000 distinct CDR3 sequences, over 10% of them appearing once. Findings of the study overall: Characteristic, it appeared, of ankylosing spondylitis blood was a TCR beta motif of roughly eight highly homologous variants.

V was shortened by 2 bases and J by 1 base, with 12 bases between the two germline ends. In germline, CDR1 is DFQATT, CDR2 SNEGSKA (reference sequence). The CDR3 has 15 residues. Sequencing used blood, either unsorted or a sorted T cell fraction (not recorded which). The rearrangement uses TRBV20-1 and TRBJ1-3; weak D call: TRBD1 (5 bases). The source of this sequence is a female donor with ankylosing spondylitis or in good health (not recorded which). The CDR3 region has the DNA TGCAGTGCTAGATCCCGCGGGGGGTCTGGAAACACCATATATTTT. Translating it yields CSARSRGGSGNTIYF.